These 14 T cell receptor beta chains were sequenced from one sample in a study of immune cell composition in non-small cell lung cancer. Sequencing was performed with immunoSEQ multiplex PCR; in TCRdb, only in-frame clones are kept and a portion is missing. The table includes thousands of clones, just under 80% detected once. Sequenced input: lung tumor tissue. The receptors originated from a human donor with non-small cell lung cancer.

This clone was recorded a few times. V and J are TRBV5-1 and TRBJ2-2; perhaps TRBD1 as D (7 bases). This CDR3 contains 16 residues. V lost 4 bases, J lost 6 bases, and 19 bases lay in between. CDR1 and CDR2 (germline): SGHRS, YFSETQ. The CDR3 sequence is CASSPEQGRLAGELFF. The CDR3 bases are TGCGCCAGCAGCCCCGAACAGGGGAGGTTGGCCGGGGAGCTGTTTTTT.

The V call is TRBV4-2, the J call TRBJ1-4; D remains ambiguous. The CDR3 sequence is 16 residues long. The germline V gene has CDR1 LGHNA and CDR2 YNFKEQ. The V end was cut by 0 bases, the J end by 5 bases, with 13 bases between. The DNA for the CDR3 is TGTGCCAGCAGCCAAGATTGGCAACAGATGAATGAAAAACTGTTTTTT. Translated: CASSQDWQQMNEKLFF.

The rearrangement links TRBV7-2 to TRBJ2-1; D possibly corresponds to TRBD1 (6 bases). Trimming pared 4 bases from V and 7 bases from J, leaving 14 bases between. The germline V gene has CDR1 SGHTA and CDR2 FQGNSA. This CDR3 comprises 14 residues. CDR3 DNA: TGTGCCAGCAGCTCGGACAGCACTCAAAATGAGCAGTTCTTC. It encodes CASSSDSTQNEQFF.

The chain combines TRBV18 with TRBJ2-7, with D possibly matching TRBD1 (5 bases). CDR1 KGHSH and CDR2 LQKENI come from the germline V gene. V was clipped by 3 bases and J by 6 bases, with 9 bases between them. The CDR3 runs to 12 residues. CDR3 in DNA: TGTGCCAGCTCACCGGGGCGGCGCGAGCAGTACTTC. As protein: CASSPGRREQYF.

V usage is TRBV6-4 and J usage is TRBJ2-3; 9 positions agree with TRBD2. From germline, CDR1 is MRHNA and CDR2 SNTAGT. The CDR3 has 16 amino acids. Trimming at V came to 3 bases and at J to 2 bases, leaving 6 bases not matched to a gene. The CDR3 sequence is CASSEEASGATDTQYF. CDR3 nucleotide sequence: TGTGCCAGCAGTGAGGAAGCTAGCGGGGCCACAGATACGCAGTATTTT.

Regarding this clone: The same CDR3 is also encoded by other DNA sequences in this sample. J is TRBJ2-3 and V is TRBV10-3, with D perhaps matching TRBD2 (6 bases). Germline lookup yields CDR1 ENHRY and CDR2 SYGVKD. This CDR3 is 15 amino acids long. Trimming left V 4 bases short and J 1 base short, with 12 bases between. The DNA for the CDR3 is TGTGCCATCAGTGTCGGGGGTGCTGGCACAGATACGCAGTATTTT. Its translation is CAISVGGAGTDTQYF.

This clone was counted a single time. The chain employs TRBV10-3 and TRBJ2-7; 9 bases match TRBD2. This CDR3 contains 13 residues. Per germline, CDR1 ENHRY and CDR2 SYGVKD. The trim removed 7 bases at V and 3 bases at J, leaving 4 bases unmatched. CDR3 loop: CAINRAGGYEQYF. The CDR3 region has the DNA TGTGCCATCAACAGAGCGGGAGGCTACGAGCAGTACTTC.

This clone turned up a few times. This chain links TRBV4-3 with TRBJ1-5, with 7 bases aligning to TRBD1. The germline V gene has CDR1 LGHNA and CDR2 YSLEER. The CDR3 is 15 amino acids. Germline trimming cut 1 base from V and 6 bases from J; bases unmatched to any gene: 6. The DNA of the CDR3 is TGCGCCAGCAGCCAAGCAGGGGGTATGGGTCAGCCCCAGCATTTT. The encoded protein is CASSQAGGMGQPQHF.

The genes are TRBV2 and TRBJ1-6; 8 nucleotides agree with TRBD1. The V segment lost 4 bases and the J segment 5 bases; nucleotides outside the gene matches: 7. The CDR3 is 16 amino acids. CDR1 and CDR2 (germline): SNHLY, FYNNEI. CDR3: CASSAPTGGNNSPLHF. The DNA for the CDR3 is TGTGCCAGCAGTGCGCCTACAGGGGGTAATAATTCACCCCTCCACTTT.

The J gene is TRBJ2-7, the V gene TRBV30; 8 bases map to TRBD2. Looked up from germline, CDR1 is GTSNPN and CDR2 is SVGIG (reference sequence). J lost 7 bases, V lost 4 bases, and 9 bases had no gene match. The CDR3 has 13 residues. Written as DNA, the CDR3 is TGTGCCTGGACTGGACTAGCCTATCGGGAGCAGTACTTC. Its protein product is CAWTGLAYREQYF.

V usage is TRBV7-2 and J usage is TRBJ2-7, with TRBD2 matching 14 bases. The CDR3 loop spans 15 amino acids. CDR1 SGHTA and CDR2 FQGNSA come from the germline V gene. V lost 2 bases to trimming and J lost 7 bases; unmatched junction nucleotides: 4. The CDR3 DNA follows: TGTGCCAGCAGCTTACCGGGACTAGCGGGGGTGGAGCAGTACTTC. Protein sequence: CASSLPGLAGVEQYF.

The CDR3 reads CSADLAVDEQFF. The CDR3 nucleotides read TGCAGCGCCGACCTAGCAGTAGATGAGCAGTTCTTC. The V and J genes are TRBV29-1 and TRBJ2-1; the D gene is possibly TRBD2 (5 bases). This CDR3 spans 12 amino acids. Trimming took 7 bases from V and 8 from J, leaving 15 bases between them. CDR1 is SQVTM and CDR2 is ANQGSEA in the germline V gene.

This clone has a handful of counts. The gene calls are TRBV4-2 and TRBJ2-1; TRBD2 aligns across 9 bases. CDR1 and CDR2 (germline): LGHNA, YNFKEQ. V trimming: 3 bases; J trimming: 5 bases; junction bases outside the gene matches: 5. The CDR3 totals 15 residues. The CDR3 spells CASSHSGSVDNEQFF. CDR3 in DNA: TGTGCCAGCAGCCATAGCGGGAGTGTCGACAATGAGCAGTTCTTC.

The chain joins TRBV6-5 to TRBJ1-2; tentatively, D is TRBD1 (5 bases). Trimming took 8 bases from V and 4 from J, leaving 17 bases between them. The germline gives CDR1 MNHEY, CDR2 SVGAGI. The CDR3 covers 14 residues. The CDR3 region has the DNA TGTGCCAGCTTATCGGTCGGGGGGGTCTATGGCTACACCTTC. Translating gives CASLSVGGVYGYTF.